A single count supports the clone carrying this TCR beta chain. The antigen is undetermined. Clones were read by immunoSEQ multiplex PCR, and TCRdb kept only the in-frame ones, dropping some. There are 100,000 to 150,000 clones in the sample; around 85% occur only once, and roughly 6.2% lies in the top ten. This sample is drawn from a study of radiation and T cells in renal cell carcinoma. Across the whole study: Nephrectomy followed 15 Gy stereotactic body radiation by 4 weeks.

The time point denotes: blood 2 weeks post-SBRT. Noted treatment: 15 Gy SBRT to primary tumor, nephrectomy 4 weeks later. Points from the study as a whole: From baseline, blood top tumor clonotypes peaked at 2 weeks post-radiation.

The CDR3 has 14 amino acids. With 0 bases removed from V and 5 bases from J, the gap between germline ends came to 9 bases. Germline V lookup: CDR1 SGDLS, CDR2 YYNGEE. This chain joins TRBV9 and TRBJ1-5; weak D call: TRBD1 (5 bases). The sample here was blood, taken from a patient whose treatment included radiotherapy and nephrectomy. The origin of this receptor is a man aged 45-65 years with renal cell carcinoma. CDR3 region: CASSVGGAHQPQHF. The CDR3, as DNA: TGTGCCAGCAGCGTAGGCGGGGCCCATCAGCCCCAGCATTTT.